This TCR beta chain was recorded in a study of T cell repertoires in cytomegalovirus infection. Background on the study: Recently described HLA-C-restricted plus well-studied HLA-B-restricted CMV epitopes were used. Indications came from public TCR beta signatures; they pointed to CMV infection and to a matching HLA type.

Findings and caveats of the study: Clonotype analysis showed dominance of the ex vivo response by HLA-C-restricted CMV-specific TCR beta clonotypes. Public TCR beta family frequency separated CMV-and-HLA carriers, including in an independent cohort.

Details on this clonotype: The target antigen is unknown.

The J segment lost 3 bases and the V segment lost 4 bases, leaving 10 bases of the junction unmatched. The CDR3 runs 16 residues. Germline-derived CDR1 and CDR2 are SGHTA and FQGNSA. TCRdb used MiXCR to reprocess the reads, holding one entry per CDR3 protein. The data contain some 590,000 distinct CDR3 sequences, 35% to 50% of them seen just once; the ten biggest clones take up 48%. This specimen consisted of cultured PBMCs, obtained from culture after CMV antigen stimulation. This TCR derives from a human donor in good health (CMV status not recorded). Some clones in this sample may be carry-over from other donors' samples. This sequence joins TRBV7-2 and TRBJ2-3; 7 bases line up with TRBD2. CDR3 in amino acids: CASSSYSSGKTDTQYF. The DNA of the CDR3 is TGTGCCAGCAGCTCCTATTCTAGCGGAAAGACAGATACGCAGTATTTT.